This passage covers 24 T cell receptor beta chains from one sample sequenced in a study of T cells in Graves' hyperthyroidism and ophthalmopathy. RNA transcripts were the template for amplifying TCR beta CDR3 regions. A first-round RT-PCR of the TCR CDR3 used the HTBI primer set. TCRdb used MiXCR to reprocess the multiplex PCR reads, holding one entry per CDR3 protein. The table lists approximately 560,000 distinct CDR3 sequences, just over 45% of them singletons, with about 8.2% in the top ten. The sequencing input was peripheral blood or thyroid tissue (not recorded which). These receptors came from a woman younger than 30 with Graves' hyperthyroidism.

A word on this clonotype: A read error may produce the germline difference seen at one junction end. This sequence joins TRBV7-2 and TRBJ1-2; maybe TRBD1 (6 bases). CDR3 length equals 15 residues. CDR1 and CDR2 (germline): SGHTA, FQGNSA. The CDR3 nucleotides read TGCGCCAGCAGCCAAGACCTAGGGCAGGGGTATGGCTACACCTTC. Amino acid sequence: CASSQDLGQGYGYTF.

This clonotype has a handful of counts. The chain has TRBV12-3 or TRBV12-4 and TRBJ1-5, with 8 bases that match TRBD1. The CDR3 is 16 residues long. Trimming at V came to 5 bases and at J to 2 bases, leaving 8 bases not matched to a gene. In DNA, the CDR3 is TGTGCCAGCAGTGCGATGGACAGGGTCCGCAATCAGCCCCAGCATTTT. Protein: CASSAMDRVRNQPQHF.

Concerning this clonotype: Compared with germline, one end of the junction differs, possibly owing to a read error. The rearrangement joins TRBV19 to TRBJ2-1, with 7 bases identical to TRBD2. Germline loops: CDR1 LNHDA, CDR2 SQIVND (reference sequence). The CDR3 extends over 15 amino acids. The CDR3: CASSKGTNLYNEQFF. The DNA for the CDR3 is TGTGCCAGTAGTAAGGGGACTAATCTTTACAATGAACAGTTCTTC.

The V call is TRBV7-3, the J call TRBJ1-4, with 7 bases lining up with TRBD1. CDR1 is SGHTA and CDR2 is FQGTGA in the germline V gene. The CDR3 has 13 residues. V lost 7 bases and J lost 7; bases outside the gene matches: 6. CDR3 region: CASTSGGVEKLFF. CDR3 nucleotide sequence: TGTGCCAGCACCTCAGGGGGGGTTGAAAAACTGTTTTTT.

This clonotype was counted ten times or more. One junction end does not reproduce the germline sequence, and a read error may be involved. The rearrangement links TRBV10-3 to TRBJ1-6; D possibly corresponds to TRBD1 (5 bases). Germline assignment: CDR1 ENHRY and CDR2 SYGVKD. This CDR3 contains 15 residues. Written as DNA, the CDR3 is TGTGCCAGCAGTTACTCAGCCAGGGCGAGTGCACCCCTCCACTTT. Its translation is CASSYSARASAPLHF.

Comment on this clonotype: One end of the junction fails to match germline, which may point to a read error. V is TRBV29-1 and J is TRBJ2-2; 11 nucleotides line up with TRBD1. The CDR3 has 10 amino acids. Germline V gives CDR1 SQVTM, CDR2 ANQGSEA. Written as DNA, the CDR3 is TGCAGCGTCGTAAGCGGACAGGGGGCTTTT. Translation gives CSVVSGQGAF.

The table lists this clonotype with many counts. The genes are TRBV10-2 and TRBJ1-1; D remains ambiguous. Germline V gene data show CDR1 as WSHSY and CDR2 as SAAADI. Trimming pared 6 bases from V and 2 bases from J, leaving 7 bases between. The CDR3 has 12 residues. The CDR3 is CASRPINTEAFF. In nucleotides, the CDR3 is TGCGCCAGCAGGCCTATCAACACTGAAGCTTTCTTT.

This clonotype was seen many times. The genes are TRBV29-1 and TRBJ1-2; D may be TRBD1 (6 bases). V lost 6 bases and J lost 8, with 22 bases in between. Germline V gene lookup returns CDR1 SQVTM and CDR2 ANQGSEA. This CDR3 comprises 14 residues. Here the CDR3 DNA reads TGCAGCGTACAGACAGGATCTTTCTTTGGAGGCTACACCTTC. Translation: CSVQTGSFFGGYTF.

The table lists this clonotype with many counts. The J gene is TRBJ1-2, the V gene TRBV15; D is unresolved. This CDR3 has 13 amino acids. Germline-derived CDR1 and CDR2 are LNHNV and YYDKDF (reference sequence). The germline V and J ends were trimmed by 0 bases and 4 bases, with 6 bases remaining between them. CDR3 DNA sequence: TGTGCCACCAGCAGAGACAGTCTCTATGGCTACACCTTC. Translating it yields CATSRDSLYGYTF.

This CDR3 is CASSLRTKGDYGYTF. CDR3 sequence (DNA): TGTGCCAGCAGTCTTCGGACAAAGGGGGACTATGGCTACACCTTC. This rearrangement joins TRBV7-3 to TRBJ1-2; weak D call: TRBD1 (6 bases). CDR3 length: 15 residues. V was cut by 6 bases and J by 3 bases, with 17 bases left in between. CDR1 and CDR2 (germline): SGHTA, FQGTGA.

V gene TRBV6-1 combines with J gene TRBJ2-6; D gene unclear. Trimming removed 2 bases at V and 0 bases at J, with 11 bases between. Germline assignment: CDR1 MNHNS and CDR2 SASEGT. This CDR3 is built from 17 residues. The CDR3 loop is CASSEFGVRSGANVLTF. CDR3 in DNA: TGTGCCAGCAGTGAATTTGGCGTCCGCTCTGGGGCCAACGTCCTGACTTTC.

Note on this clonotype: A read error may explain this, as a much larger clone is one base away. The rearrangement links TRBV24-1 to TRBJ1-2; possible D gene TRBD1, 5 bases. V shed 6 bases and J shed 4 bases, with 8 bases lying between them. Germline V CDR1 and CDR2: KGHDR, SFDVKD. This CDR3 is 12 amino acids long. Here the CDR3 DNA reads TGTGCCACCAGTCAGGGCGGCTATGGCTACACCTTC. Protein: CATSQGGYGYTF.

This clonotype has a handful of counts. The chain recombines TRBV25-1 with TRBJ1-2; D might be TRBD1 (5 bases). V lost 5 bases and J 3 bases, leaving 19 bases between the germline ends. The CDR3 is 16 residues long. Germline loops: CDR1 MGHDK, CDR2 SYGVNS. For the CDR3, the DNA is TGTGCCAGCAGTCCGCCCGGGGGACGAGGGGACTATGGCTACACCTTC. This translates into CASSPPGGRGDYGYTF.

V and J are TRBV7-9 and TRBJ1-1; 8 bases agree with TRBD1. Trimming took 0 bases from V and 4 from J; bases not matched to a gene: 4. This CDR3 has 15 amino acids. Germline V gene lookup returns CDR1 SEHNR and CDR2 FQNEAQ (reference sequence). This CDR3 is CASSLAPTGGTEAFF. DNA of the CDR3: TGTGCCAGCAGCTTAGCCCCCACAGGGGGCACTGAAGCTTTCTTT.

This clonotype was seen only a few times. At one boundary the junction diverges from the germline segment, which might be a read error. The chain couples TRBV10-3 to TRBJ1-5; 9 positions agree with TRBD1. Germline CDR1 reads ENHRY; CDR2 reads SYGVKD. This CDR3 is 17 amino acids long. CDR3 sequence (DNA): TGTGCCAGCAGTTACTCGGGACAGGGCGTGAGCAATCAGCCCCAGCATTTT. Amino acid sequence: CASSYSGQGVSNQPQHF.

J is TRBJ2-7 and V is TRBV9; the D gene is possibly TRBD1 (6 bases). V was clipped by 0 bases and J by 0 bases, with 10 bases between them. CDR1 SGDLS and CDR2 YYNGEE come from the germline V gene. CDR3 length: 15 amino acids. In DNA form, the CDR3 reads TGTGCCAGCAGCGTAGGGACAGTAAGCTCCTACGAGCAGTACTTC. It encodes CASSVGTVSSYEQYF.

This clonotype appeared a few times. V usage is TRBV9 and J usage is TRBJ2-2; TRBD1 is a possible D gene (6 bases). CDR1 SGDLS and CDR2 YYNGEE come from the germline V gene. This CDR3 is built from 14 residues. V was clipped by 3 bases and J by 4 bases, with 10 bases between them. The CDR3 coding sequence is TGTGCCAGCAGCGAGGGGGTGGGCACCGGGGAGCTGTTTTTT. Protein sequence: CASSEGVGTGELFF. The full variable domain, its missing parts supplied by reference TRBV9 and TRBJ2-2, is DSGVTQTPKHLITATGQRVTLRCSPRSGDLSVYWYQQSLDQGLQFLIQYYNGEERAKGNILERFSAQQFPDLHSELNLSSLELGDSALYFCASSEGVGTGELFFGEGSRLTVL.

The chain combines TRBV12-3 or TRBV12-4 with TRBJ2-7; 8 nucleotides align to TRBD1. The CDR3 contains 15 residues. The junction had 11 bases not matched to a gene; V was cut back by 5 bases and J by 5 bases. The CDR3 coding sequence is TGTGCCAGCAGTCAAACCGGGACAGGAATCAACGAGCAGTACTTC. It is translated as CASSQTGTGINEQYF.

The rearrangement uses TRBV7-8 and TRBJ1-5, with D possibly being TRBD1 (6 bases). The CDR3 consists of 13 residues. Trimming left V 11 bases short and J 6 bases short, with 17 bases between. The V gene's germline CDR1 is SGHVS and CDR2 FQNEAQ. The CDR3 is CAWSAGEGQPQHF. Written as DNA, the CDR3 is TGTGCCTGGAGTGCAGGGGAGGGTCAGCCCCAGCATTTT.

This clonotype was counted between two and nine times. This chain connects TRBV6-5 to TRBJ2-7; the match to TRBD1 covers 9 bases. Germline V lookup: CDR1 MNHEY, CDR2 SVGAGI. The CDR3 has 13 amino acids. V dropped 10 bases and J dropped 3; count of bases not matched to a gene: 7. The CDR3 loop reads CATPGQGYYEQYF. The CDR3 region has the DNA TGTGCCACGCCGGGACAGGGATACTACGAGCAGTACTTC.

V is TRBV7-9 and J is TRBJ1-3; D remains unclear. The CDR3 sequence is 15 residues long. The V gene lost 5 bases and the J gene lost 0 bases, with 11 bases spanning the gap. Looked up from germline, CDR1 is SEHNR and CDR2 is FQNEAQ (reference sequence). The CDR3: CASSPEGHSGNTIYF. The CDR3 DNA follows: TGTGCCAGCAGCCCCGAAGGGCACTCTGGAAACACCATATATTTT.

About this clonotype: The junction does not match germline at one end; this may be a read error. This chain uses TRBV6-4 with TRBJ2-3; no reliable D call. The CDR3 contains 13 residues. Germline lookup yields CDR1 MRHNA and CDR2 SNTAGT. The CDR3, as DNA: TGTGCCAGCAGTTACTCAGGCACAGATACGCAGTATTTT. This translates into CASSYSGTDTQYF.

This clonotype was seen a handful of times. The chain combines TRBV29-1 with TRBJ2-2; D is unresolved. Trimming stripped 1 base from V and 9 bases from J, with 9 bases between. The CDR3 extends over 12 amino acids. Germline CDR1 reads SQVTM; CDR2 reads ANQGSEA. The CDR3 spells CSVEGSKRELFF. In DNA form, the CDR3 reads TGCAGCGTTGAAGGATCCAAAAGGGAGCTGTTTTTT.

Ten or more counts support this clonotype. J is TRBJ1-1 and V is TRBV10-3, with a tentative D call TRBD1 (5 bases). Germline V gives CDR1 ENHRY, CDR2 SYGVKD. The CDR3 is made up of 16 amino acids. Trimming cost V 10 bases and J 1 base, with 22 bases left between them. CDR3 protein: CASTNARGARNTEAFF. The CDR3 region has the DNA TGTGCCAGCACCAACGCGAGGGGCGCCCGGAACACTGAAGCTTTCTTT.